Following are 16 T cell receptor beta chains from one sample sequenced in a study of PD-1 blockade in classical Hodgkin lymphoma. Assay: immunoSEQ multiplex PCR; the TCRdb copy retains only in-frame clones and omits some. Here the sample spans tens of thousands of clones, 75% to 95% being singletons. Time point of the sample: cycle 4 day 1 (C4D1), after less than seven weeks of nivolumab. Brentuximab vedotin exposure varied, and every patient relapsed after autologous stem cell transplantation. Sequenced here: peripheral blood mononuclear cells (PBMCs), sampled before the fourth cycle of nivolumab. The receptor source for this set is a human donor with classical Hodgkin lymphoma.

This sequence joins TRBV6-6 and TRBJ2-6; D gene ambiguous. The germline V gene encodes CDR1 MNHNY and CDR2 SVGAGI (reference sequence). The CDR3 covers 14 residues. With 7 bases removed from V and 2 bases from J, the gap between germline ends came to 9 bases. The CDR3 protein is CASTPLAGANVLTF. CDR3 in DNA: TGTGCCAGCACCCCCCTTGCTGGGGCCAACGTCCTGACTTTC.

V is TRBV10-1 and J is TRBJ2-1, with D possibly TRBD2 on 7 matching bases. V lost 2 bases to trimming and J lost 4 bases, with 12 bases between them. The CDR3 covers 15 residues. Germline CDR1 and CDR2: WNHNN and SYGVQD (reference sequence). In DNA, the CDR3 is TGCGCCAGCAGTGAGGGGGGGGCTGGATACAATGAGCAGTTCTTC. It encodes CASSEGGAGYNEQFF.

A single count supports this clone. V is TRBV6-1 and J is TRBJ2-1; D ambiguous. Germline V lookup: CDR1 MNHNS, CDR2 SASEGT. The V gene lost 9 bases and the J gene lost 0 bases, with 3 bases spanning the gap. This CDR3 is 11 amino acids long. CDR3 DNA sequence: TGTGCCAGTACCTCCTACAATGAGCAGTTCTTC. It is translated as CASTSYNEQFF.

V is TRBV7-9 and J is TRBJ1-4, with D perhaps TRBD1 (6 bases). Germline CDR1 and CDR2: SEHNR and FQNEAQ (reference sequence). This CDR3 region has 16 residues. The V end was cut by 5 bases, the J end by 8 bases, with 21 bases between. This CDR3 is CASSAGQLPQGEKLFF. In nucleotides, the CDR3 is TGTGCCAGCAGCGCGGGACAACTCCCCCAAGGCGAAAAACTGTTTTTT.

This rearrangement joins TRBV21-1 to TRBJ1-5; the table's D call TRBD1 went unverified against the DNA. TRBV21-1 is given as a pseudogene. The CDR3 has 15 amino acids. DNA for the CDR3: TGTGCCAGCAGCAAACTGGAACAGGGTAGTGAGCCCCAGCATTTT. This gives the protein CASSKLEQGSEPQHF.

V gene TRBV5-6 combines with J gene TRBJ1-1; the match to TRBD1 covers 9 bases. Germline-derived CDR1 and CDR2 are SGHDT and YYEEEE. The CDR3 has 12 residues. J gave up 4 bases and V 5 bases, and 0 bases lay outside the gene matches. The CDR3 protein is CASRDRGTEAFF. The CDR3 bases are TGTGCCAGCAGGGACAGGGGCACTGAAGCTTTCTTT.

The rearrangement uses TRBV7-9 and TRBJ1-2; D call uncertain. CDR1 and CDR2 (germline): SEHNR, FQNEAQ (reference sequence). With 3 bases removed from V and 4 bases from J, the gap between germline ends came to 18 bases. This CDR3 contains 16 residues. The CDR3 sequence: CASSFSPAPLFYGYTF. The CDR3 DNA reads TGTGCCAGCAGCTTTTCCCCAGCCCCTCTCTTCTATGGCTACACCTTC. The full variable domain, its missing parts supplied by reference TRBV7-9 and TRBJ1-2, is DTGVSQNPRHKITKRGQNVTFRCDPISEHNRLYWYRQTLGQGPEFLTYFQNEAQLEKSRLLSDRFSAERPKGSFSTLEIQRTEQGDSAMYLCASSFSPAPLFYGYTFGSGTRLTVV.

The chain carries TRBV5-6 and TRBJ1-2; 7 bases align to TRBD1. The CDR3 is made up of 13 amino acids. V trimming: 5 bases; J trimming: 4 bases; junction bases outside the gene matches: 5. Germline V gene data show CDR1 as SGHDT and CDR2 as YYEEEE. The CDR3 reads CASRGSGGYGYTF. CDR3 nucleotide sequence: TGTGCCAGCAGGGGATCAGGGGGCTATGGCTACACCTTC.

This sequence joins TRBV29-1 and TRBJ2-7; 12 positions match TRBD2. Germline trimming cut 7 bases from V and 2 bases from J; bases unmatched to any gene: 6. The CDR3 covers 14 residues. Germline lookup yields CDR1 SQVTM and CDR2 ANQGSEA. As DNA, the CDR3 is TGCAGCGCCGAACTAGCGGGGGGCACCTACGAGCAGTACTTC. It encodes CSAELAGGTYEQYF.

This clone was detected once. V is TRBV2 and J is TRBJ1-4; no clear D. Trimming cost V 5 bases and J 6 bases, with 7 bases left between them. This CDR3 comprises 12 residues. Germline V gene data show CDR1 as SNHLY and CDR2 as FYNNEI. This CDR3 reads CASSPRDEKLFF. The CDR3 nucleotides are TGTGCCAGCAGTCCACGAGATGAAAAACTGTTTTTT.

This chain connects TRBV21-1 to TRBJ2-3. TRBV21-1 is a documented pseudogene. The CDR3 extends over 15 amino acids. As DNA, the CDR3 is TGTGCCAGCAGCAAACCCAGAACTAGCACAGATACGCAGTATTTT. Its protein product is CASSKPRTSTDTQYF.

The genes are TRBV7-3 and TRBJ1-5; 8 nucleotides align to TRBD1. The length of the CDR3 is 17 residues. The germline V gene has CDR1 SGHTA and CDR2 FQGTGA. Unmatched junction bases numbered 7, after V lost 2 bases and J lost 1 base. As DNA, the CDR3 is TGTGCCAGCAGCTTATTAAAGGACAGGGTAAGCAATCAGCCCCAGCATTTT. Amino acid sequence: CASSLLKDRVSNQPQHF. Complete variable domain (other parts from reference TRBV7-3 and TRBJ1-5): GAGVSQTPSNKVTEKGKYVELRCDPISGHTALYWYRQSLGQGPEFLIYFQGTGAADDSGLPNDRFFAVRPEGSVSTLKIQRTERGDSAVYLCASSLLKDRVSNQPQHFGDGTRLSIL.

The table lists this clone with a count of one. The chain links TRBV15 to TRBJ2-7; 7 nucleotides agree with TRBD2. Germline loops: CDR1 LNHNV, CDR2 YYDKDF (reference sequence). V dropped 1 base and J dropped 2; count of bases not matched to a gene: 2. The CDR3 length is 14 residues. This CDR3 is CATSRGLAPYEQYF. The CDR3 region has the DNA TGTGCCACCAGCAGAGGACTAGCTCCCTACGAGCAGTACTTC.

The rearrangement links TRBV5-6 to TRBJ2-1; TRBD2 aligns across 11 bases. Unmatched junction bases numbered 7, after V lost 4 bases and J lost 4 bases. The germline V gene encodes CDR1 SGHDT and CDR2 YYEEEE. This CDR3 is 16 amino acids long. The CDR3 protein is CASSGPGTSGYNEQFF. For the CDR3, the DNA is TGTGCCAGCAGCGGACCCGGGACTAGCGGATACAATGAGCAGTTCTTC.

This chain connects TRBV19 to TRBJ2-7, with 9 bases that match TRBD1. There are 15 residues in the CDR3. V lost 3 bases to trimming and J lost 0 bases; unmatched junction nucleotides: 3. Per the germline V gene, CDR1 is LNHDA and CDR2 is SQIVND (reference sequence). The CDR3, as DNA: TGTGCCAGTAGTATTGGGACAGGGAGCTCCTACGAGCAGTACTTC. Amino acid sequence: CASSIGTGSSYEQYF.

The rearrangement links TRBV6-5 to TRBJ1-5; 10 nucleotides match TRBD1. There are 14 residues in the CDR3. The junction had 2 bases not matched to a gene; V was cut back by 2 bases and J by 7 bases. Germline values: CDR1 MNHEY, CDR2 SVGAGI. The chain's CDR3 is CASSYGTGVQPQHF. The CDR3 DNA reads TGTGCCAGCAGTTACGGGACAGGGGTCCAGCCCCAGCATTTT.